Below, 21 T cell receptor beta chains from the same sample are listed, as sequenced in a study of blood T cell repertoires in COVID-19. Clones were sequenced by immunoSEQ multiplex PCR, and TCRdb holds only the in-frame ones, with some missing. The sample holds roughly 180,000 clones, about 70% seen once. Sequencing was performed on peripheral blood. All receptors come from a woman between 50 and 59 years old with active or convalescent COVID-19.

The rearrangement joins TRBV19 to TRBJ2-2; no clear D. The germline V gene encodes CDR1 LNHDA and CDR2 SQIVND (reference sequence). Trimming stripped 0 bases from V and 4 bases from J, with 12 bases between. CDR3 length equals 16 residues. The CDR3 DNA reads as TGTGCCAGTAGTATAGATCCGGTCCCGGGCACCGGGGAGCTGTTTTTT. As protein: CASSIDPVPGTGELFF.

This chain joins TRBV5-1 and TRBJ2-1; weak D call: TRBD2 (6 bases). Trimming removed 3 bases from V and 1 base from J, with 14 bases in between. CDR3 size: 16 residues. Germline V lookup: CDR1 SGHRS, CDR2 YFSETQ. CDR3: CASSSGLHISYNEQFF. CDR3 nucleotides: TGCGCCAGCAGCTCGGGACTCCACATTTCCTACAATGAGCAGTTCTTC.

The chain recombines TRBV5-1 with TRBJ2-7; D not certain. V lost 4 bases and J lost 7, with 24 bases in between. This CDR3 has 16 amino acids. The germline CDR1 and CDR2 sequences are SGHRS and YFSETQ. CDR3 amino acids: CASSLEIALLSSEQYF. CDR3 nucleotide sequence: TGCGCCAGCAGCCTTGAGATAGCCCTCTTGTCGAGTGAGCAGTACTTC.

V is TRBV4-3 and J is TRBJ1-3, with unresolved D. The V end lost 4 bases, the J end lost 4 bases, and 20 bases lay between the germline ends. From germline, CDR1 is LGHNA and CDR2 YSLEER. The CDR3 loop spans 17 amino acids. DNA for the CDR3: TGCGCCAGCAGCCCGGCCCGGACTGGTGGCCCCGGAAACACCATATATTTT. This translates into CASSPARTGGPGNTIYF.

This CDR3 is CASSDTLGQGMGRGGQPQHF. The DNA for the CDR3 is TGTGCCAGCTCAGACACCTTAGGACAGGGGATGGGGAGAGGAGGTCAGCCCCAGCATTTT. The chain joins TRBV18 to TRBJ1-5, with 9 bases lining up with TRBD1. CDR1 is KGHSH and CDR2 is LQKENI in the germline V gene. Unmatched junction bases numbered 23, after V lost 5 bases and J lost 6 bases. This CDR3 is 20 amino acids long. Complete variable domain (other parts from reference TRBV18 and TRBJ1-5): NAGVMQNPRHLVRRRGQEARLRCSPMKGHSHVYWYRQLPEEGLKFMVYLQKENIIDESGMPKERFSAEFPKEGPSILRIQQVVRGDSAAYFCASSDTLGQGMGRGGQPQHFGDGTRLSIL.

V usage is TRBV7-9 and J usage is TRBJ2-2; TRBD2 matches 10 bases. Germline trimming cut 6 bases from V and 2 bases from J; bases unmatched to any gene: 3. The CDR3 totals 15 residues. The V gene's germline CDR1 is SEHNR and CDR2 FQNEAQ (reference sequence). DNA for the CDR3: TGTGCCAGCAGATCTAGCGGGAGCAACACCGGGGAGCTGTTTTTT. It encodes CASRSSGSNTGELFF.

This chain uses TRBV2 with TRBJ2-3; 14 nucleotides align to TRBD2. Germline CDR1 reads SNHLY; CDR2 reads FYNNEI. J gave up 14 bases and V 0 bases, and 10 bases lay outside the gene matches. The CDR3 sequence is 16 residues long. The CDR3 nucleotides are TGTGCCAGCAGTGAAGCGGGGGGACTAGCGGGGGCGTCACCGTATTTT. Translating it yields CASSEAGGLAGASPYF.

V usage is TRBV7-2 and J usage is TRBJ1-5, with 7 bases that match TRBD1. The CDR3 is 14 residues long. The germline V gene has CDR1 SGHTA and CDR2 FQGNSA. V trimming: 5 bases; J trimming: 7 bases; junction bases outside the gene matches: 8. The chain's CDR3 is CASSQGQLRQPQHF. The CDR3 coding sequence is TGTGCCAGCAGCCAGGGACAGCTCAGGCAGCCCCAGCATTTT.

CDR3 residues: CASMREIGEQFF. In DNA, the CDR3 is TGTGCCAGCATGCGCGAGATTGGTGAGCAGTTCTTC. The chain combines TRBV7-9 with TRBJ2-1; no firm D call. V was shortened by 7 bases and J by 9 bases, with 13 bases between the two germline ends. In germline, CDR1 is SEHNR, CDR2 FQNEAQ (reference sequence). The CDR3 has 12 residues.

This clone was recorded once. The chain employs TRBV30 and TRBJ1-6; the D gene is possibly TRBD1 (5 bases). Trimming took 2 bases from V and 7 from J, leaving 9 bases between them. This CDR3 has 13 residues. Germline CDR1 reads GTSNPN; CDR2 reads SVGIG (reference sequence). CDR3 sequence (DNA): TGTGCCTGGAGTCCGGGACTAAATTCACCCCTCCACTTT. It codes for CAWSPGLNSPLHF. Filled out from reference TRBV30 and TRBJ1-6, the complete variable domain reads SQTIHQWPATLVQPVGSPLSLECTVEGTSNPNLYWYRQAAGRGLQLLFYSVGIGQISSEVPQNLSASRPQDRQFILSSKKLLLSDSGFYLCAWSPGLNSPLHFGNGTRLTVT.

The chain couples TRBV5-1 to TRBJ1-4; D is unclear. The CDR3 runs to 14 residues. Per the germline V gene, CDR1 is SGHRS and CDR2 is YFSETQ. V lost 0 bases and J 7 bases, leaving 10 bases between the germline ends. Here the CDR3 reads CASSLASGGEKLFF. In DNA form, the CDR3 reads TGCGCCAGCAGCTTGGCTTCAGGAGGTGAAAAACTGTTTTTT.

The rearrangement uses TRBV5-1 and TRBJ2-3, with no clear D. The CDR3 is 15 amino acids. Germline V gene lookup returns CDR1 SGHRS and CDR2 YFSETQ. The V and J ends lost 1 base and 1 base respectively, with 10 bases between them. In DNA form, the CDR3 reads TGCGCCAGCAGCTTGTCGCCGGTAGGCACAGATACGCAGTATTTT. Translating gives CASSLSPVGTDTQYF. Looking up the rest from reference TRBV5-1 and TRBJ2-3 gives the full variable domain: KAGVTQTPRYLIKTRGQQVTLSCSPISGHRSVSWYQQTPGQGLQFLFEYFSETQRNKGNFPGRFSGRQFSNSRSEMNVSTLELGDSALYLCASSLSPVGTDTQYFGPGTRLTVL.

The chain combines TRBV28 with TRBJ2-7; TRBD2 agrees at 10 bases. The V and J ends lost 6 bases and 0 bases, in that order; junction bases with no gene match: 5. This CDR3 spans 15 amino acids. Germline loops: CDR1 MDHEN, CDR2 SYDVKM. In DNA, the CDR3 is TGTGCCAGCAGGGGGGGACTAGCGCCCTCCTACGAGCAGTACTTC. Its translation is CASRGGLAPSYEQYF. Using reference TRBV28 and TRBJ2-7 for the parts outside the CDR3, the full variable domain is DVKVTQSSRYLVKRTGEKVFLECVQDMDHENMFWYRQDPGLGLRLIYFSYDVKMKEKGDIPEGYSVSREKKERFSLILESASTNQTSMYLCASRGGLAPSYEQYFGPGTRLTVT.

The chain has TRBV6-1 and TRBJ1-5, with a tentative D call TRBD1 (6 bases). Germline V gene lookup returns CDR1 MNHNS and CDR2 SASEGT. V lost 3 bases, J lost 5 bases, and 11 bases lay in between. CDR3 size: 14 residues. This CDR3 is CASSDRGEDQPQHF. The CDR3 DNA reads TGTGCCAGCAGTGACAGGGGAGAGGATCAGCCCCAGCATTTT.

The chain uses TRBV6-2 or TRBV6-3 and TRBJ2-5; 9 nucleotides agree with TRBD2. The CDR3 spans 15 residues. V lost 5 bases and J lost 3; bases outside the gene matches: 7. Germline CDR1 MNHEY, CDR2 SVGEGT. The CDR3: CASSTTSGKKETQYF. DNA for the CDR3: TGTGCCAGCAGTACGACTAGCGGCAAAAAAGAGACCCAGTACTTC.

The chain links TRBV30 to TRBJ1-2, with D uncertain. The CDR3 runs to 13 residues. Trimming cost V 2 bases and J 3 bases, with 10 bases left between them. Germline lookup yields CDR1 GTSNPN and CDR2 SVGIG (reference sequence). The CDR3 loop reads CAWSLQVDYGYTF. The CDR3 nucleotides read TGTGCCTGGAGTTTGCAGGTGGACTATGGCTACACCTTC.

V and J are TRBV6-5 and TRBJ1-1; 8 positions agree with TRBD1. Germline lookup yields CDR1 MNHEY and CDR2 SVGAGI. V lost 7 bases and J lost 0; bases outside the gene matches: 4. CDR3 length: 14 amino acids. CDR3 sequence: CASNTQGVNTEAFF. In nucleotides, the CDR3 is TGTGCCAGCAATACACAGGGGGTGAACACTGAAGCTTTCTTT.

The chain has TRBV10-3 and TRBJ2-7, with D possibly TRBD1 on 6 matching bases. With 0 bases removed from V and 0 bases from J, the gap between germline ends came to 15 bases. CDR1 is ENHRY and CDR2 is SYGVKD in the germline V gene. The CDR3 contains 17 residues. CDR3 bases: TGTGCCATCAGTGAGTCGATCCCCTCAGGGGTCTCCTACGAGCAGTACTTC. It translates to CAISESIPSGVSYEQYF.

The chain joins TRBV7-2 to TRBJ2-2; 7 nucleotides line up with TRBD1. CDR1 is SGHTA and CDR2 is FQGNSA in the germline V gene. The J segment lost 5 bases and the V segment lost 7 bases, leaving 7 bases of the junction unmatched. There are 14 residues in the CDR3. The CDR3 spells CASTRTGRTGELFF. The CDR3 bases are TGTGCCAGCACGCGGACAGGACGGACCGGGGAGCTGTTTTTT.

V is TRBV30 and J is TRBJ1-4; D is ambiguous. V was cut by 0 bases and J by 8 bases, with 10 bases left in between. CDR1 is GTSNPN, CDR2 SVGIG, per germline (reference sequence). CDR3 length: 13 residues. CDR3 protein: CAWSVQWKEKLFF. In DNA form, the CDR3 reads TGTGCCTGGAGTGTACAGTGGAAGGAAAAACTGTTTTTT.

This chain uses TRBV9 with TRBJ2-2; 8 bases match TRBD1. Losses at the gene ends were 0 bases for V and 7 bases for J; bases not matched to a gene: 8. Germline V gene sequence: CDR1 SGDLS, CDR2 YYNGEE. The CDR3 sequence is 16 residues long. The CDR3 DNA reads TGTGCCAGCAGCGTAGGGACAGGGATAAATGTCGGGGAGCTGTTTTTT. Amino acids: CASSVGTGINVGELFF. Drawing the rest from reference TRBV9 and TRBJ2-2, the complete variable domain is DSGVTQTPKHLITATGQRVTLRCSPRSGDLSVYWYQQSLDQGLQFLIQYYNGEERAKGNILERFSAQQFPDLHSELNLSSLELGDSALYFCASSVGTGINVGELFFGEGSRLTVL.